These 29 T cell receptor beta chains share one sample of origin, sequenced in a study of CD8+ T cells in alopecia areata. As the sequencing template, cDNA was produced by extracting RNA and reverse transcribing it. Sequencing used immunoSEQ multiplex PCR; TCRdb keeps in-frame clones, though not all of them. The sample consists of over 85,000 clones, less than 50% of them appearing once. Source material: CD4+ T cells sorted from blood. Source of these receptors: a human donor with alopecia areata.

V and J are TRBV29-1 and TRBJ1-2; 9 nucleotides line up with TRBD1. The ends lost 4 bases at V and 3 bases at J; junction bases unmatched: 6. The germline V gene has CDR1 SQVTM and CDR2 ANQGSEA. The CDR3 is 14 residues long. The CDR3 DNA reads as TGCAGCGTTGCCCCGGGACAGGGAGACTATGGCTACACCTTC. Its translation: CSVAPGQGDYGYTF.

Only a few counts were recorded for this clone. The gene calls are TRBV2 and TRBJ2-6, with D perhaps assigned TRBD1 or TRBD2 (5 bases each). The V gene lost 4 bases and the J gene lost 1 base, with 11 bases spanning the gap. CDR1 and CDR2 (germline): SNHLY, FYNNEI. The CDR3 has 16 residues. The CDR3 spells CASSAMWGSGANVLTF. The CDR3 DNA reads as TGTGCCAGCAGTGCCATGTGGGGGTCTGGGGCCAACGTCCTGACTTTC.

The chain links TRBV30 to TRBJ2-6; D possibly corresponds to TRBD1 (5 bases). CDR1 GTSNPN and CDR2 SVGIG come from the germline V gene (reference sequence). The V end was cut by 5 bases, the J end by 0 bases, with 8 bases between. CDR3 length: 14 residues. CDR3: CAWDSSSGANVLTF. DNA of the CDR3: TGTGCCTGGGACAGCTCCTCTGGGGCCAACGTCCTGACTTTC.

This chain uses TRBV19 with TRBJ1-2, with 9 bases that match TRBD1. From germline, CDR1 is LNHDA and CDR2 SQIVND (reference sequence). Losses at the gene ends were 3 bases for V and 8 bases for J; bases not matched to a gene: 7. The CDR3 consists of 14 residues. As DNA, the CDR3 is TGTGCCAGTAGTATGATGGGACAGGGAGGCGGCTACACCTTC. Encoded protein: CASSMMGQGGGYTF.

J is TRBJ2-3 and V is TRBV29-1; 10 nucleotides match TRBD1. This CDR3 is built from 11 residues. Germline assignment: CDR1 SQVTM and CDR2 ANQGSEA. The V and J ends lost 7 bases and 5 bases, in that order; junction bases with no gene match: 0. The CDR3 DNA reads TGCAGCGGGGACAGGGGAGATACGCAGTATTTT. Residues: CSGDRGDTQYF.

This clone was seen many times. CDR3 in DNA: TGTGCCAGCAGTTCTCCCGGGTCTGTGGACGAGCAGTACTTC. It specifies CASSSPGSVDEQYF. The chain joins TRBV28 to TRBJ2-7, with D unclear. CDR3 length equals 14 residues. Trimming left V 4 bases short and J 5 bases short, with 15 bases between. Germline V gene sequence: CDR1 MDHEN, CDR2 SYDVKM.

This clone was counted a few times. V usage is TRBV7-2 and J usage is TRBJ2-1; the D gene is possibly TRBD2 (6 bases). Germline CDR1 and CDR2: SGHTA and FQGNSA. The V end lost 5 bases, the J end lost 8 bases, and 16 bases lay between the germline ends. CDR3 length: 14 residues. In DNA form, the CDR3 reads TGTGCCAGCAGCCCCTCGTGGGGGAGGTATGAGCAGTTCTTC. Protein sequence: CASSPSWGRYEQFF. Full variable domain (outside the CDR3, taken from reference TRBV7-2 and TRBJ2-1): GAGVSQSPSNKVTEKGKDVELRCDPISGHTALYWYRQSLGQGLEFLIYFQGNSAPDKSGLPSDRFSAERTGGSVSTLTIQRTQQEDSAVYLCASSPSWGRYEQFFGPGTRLTVL.

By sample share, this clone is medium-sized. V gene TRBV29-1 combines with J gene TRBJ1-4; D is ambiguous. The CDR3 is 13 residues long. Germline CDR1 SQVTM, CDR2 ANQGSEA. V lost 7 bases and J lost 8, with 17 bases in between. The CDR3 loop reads CSARAGREEKLFF. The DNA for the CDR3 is TGCAGCGCTAGAGCGGGGAGGGAAGAAAAACTGTTTTTT.

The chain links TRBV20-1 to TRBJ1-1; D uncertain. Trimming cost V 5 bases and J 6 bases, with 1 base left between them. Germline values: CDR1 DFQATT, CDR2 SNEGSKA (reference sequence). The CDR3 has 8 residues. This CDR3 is CSASEAFF. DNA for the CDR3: TGCAGTGCTTCTGAAGCTTTCTTT.

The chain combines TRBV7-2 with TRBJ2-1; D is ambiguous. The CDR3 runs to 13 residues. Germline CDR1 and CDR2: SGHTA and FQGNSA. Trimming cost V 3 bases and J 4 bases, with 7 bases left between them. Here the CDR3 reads CASSFNPYNEQFF. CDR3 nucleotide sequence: TGTGCCAGCAGCTTCAATCCTTACAATGAGCAGTTCTTC.

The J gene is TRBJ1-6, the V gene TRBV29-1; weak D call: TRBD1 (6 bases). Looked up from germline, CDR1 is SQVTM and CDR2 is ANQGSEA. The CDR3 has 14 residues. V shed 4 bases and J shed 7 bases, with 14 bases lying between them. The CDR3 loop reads CSVGEGGGNSPLHF. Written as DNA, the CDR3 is TGCAGCGTTGGTGAGGGGGGAGGAAATTCACCCCTCCACTTT.

CDR3 protein: CASSLGQGGNYGYTF. As DNA, the CDR3 is TGCGCCAGCAGCTTGGGACAGGGTGGTAACTATGGCTACACCTTC. This rearrangement joins TRBV5-1 to TRBJ1-2; 7 bases are a match to TRBD1. V shed 0 bases, J shed 1 base, and the junction held 3 bases outside the gene matches. The CDR3 totals 15 residues. The germline gives CDR1 SGHRS, CDR2 YFSETQ.

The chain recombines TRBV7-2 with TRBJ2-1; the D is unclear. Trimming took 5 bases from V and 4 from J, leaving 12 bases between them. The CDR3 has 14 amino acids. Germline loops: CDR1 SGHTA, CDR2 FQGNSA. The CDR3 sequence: CASSPSGAYNEQFF. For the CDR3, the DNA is TGTGCCAGCAGCCCCAGTGGAGCTTACAATGAGCAGTTCTTC. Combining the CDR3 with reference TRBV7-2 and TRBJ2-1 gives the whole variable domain GAGVSQSPSNKVTEKGKDVELRCDPISGHTALYWYRQSLGQGLEFLIYFQGNSAPDKSGLPSDRFSAERTGGSVSTLTIQRTQQEDSAVYLCASSPSGAYNEQFFGPGTRLTVL.

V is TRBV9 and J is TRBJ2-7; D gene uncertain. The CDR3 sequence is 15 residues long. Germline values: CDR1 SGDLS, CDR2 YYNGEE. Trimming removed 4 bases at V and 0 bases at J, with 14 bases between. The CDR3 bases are TGTGCCAGCAGCCCCCGACACGATAGCTCCTACGAGCAGTACTTC. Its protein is CASSPRHDSSYEQYF.

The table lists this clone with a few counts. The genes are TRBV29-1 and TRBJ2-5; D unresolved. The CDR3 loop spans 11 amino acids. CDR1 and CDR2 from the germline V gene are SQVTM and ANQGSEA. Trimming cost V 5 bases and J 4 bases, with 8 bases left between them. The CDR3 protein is CSVLHGETQYF. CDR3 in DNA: TGCAGCGTTCTTCATGGAGAGACCCAGTACTTC.

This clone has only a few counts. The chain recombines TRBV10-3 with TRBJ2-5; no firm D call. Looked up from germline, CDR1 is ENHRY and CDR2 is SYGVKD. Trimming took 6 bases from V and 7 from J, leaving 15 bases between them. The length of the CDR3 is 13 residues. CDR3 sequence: CAIRPEVVGTQYF. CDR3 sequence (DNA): TGTGCCATCAGACCCGAGGTGGTCGGGACCCAGTACTTC.

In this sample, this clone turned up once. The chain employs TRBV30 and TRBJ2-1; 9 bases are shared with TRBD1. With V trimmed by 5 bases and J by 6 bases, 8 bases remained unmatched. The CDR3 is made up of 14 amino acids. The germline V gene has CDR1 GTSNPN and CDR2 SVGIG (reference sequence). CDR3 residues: CAWGIPDRGNEQFF. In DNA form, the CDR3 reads TGTGCCTGGGGAATCCCGGACAGGGGCAATGAGCAGTTCTTC.

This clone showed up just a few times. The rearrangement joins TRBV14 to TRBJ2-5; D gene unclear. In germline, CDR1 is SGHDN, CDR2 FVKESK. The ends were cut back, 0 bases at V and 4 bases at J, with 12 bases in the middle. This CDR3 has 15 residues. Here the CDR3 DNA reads TGTGCCAGCAGCCAAGAGATAGGCGAACCAGAGACCCAGTACTTC. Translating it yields CASSQEIGEPETQYF.

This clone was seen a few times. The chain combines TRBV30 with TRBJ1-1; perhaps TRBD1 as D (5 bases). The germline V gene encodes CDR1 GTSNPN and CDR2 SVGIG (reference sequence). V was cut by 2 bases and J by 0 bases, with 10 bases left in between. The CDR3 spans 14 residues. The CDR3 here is CAWSIGTMNTEAFF. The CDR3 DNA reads TGTGCCTGGAGTATAGGGACGATGAACACTGAAGCTTTCTTT.

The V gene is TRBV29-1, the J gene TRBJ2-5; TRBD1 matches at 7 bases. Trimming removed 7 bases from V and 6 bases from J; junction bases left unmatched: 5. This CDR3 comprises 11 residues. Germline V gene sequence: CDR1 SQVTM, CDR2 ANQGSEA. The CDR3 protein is CSATGEQTQYF. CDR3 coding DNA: TGCAGCGCAACAGGGGAACAGACCCAGTACTTC.

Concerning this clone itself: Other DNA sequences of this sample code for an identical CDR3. In DNA, the CDR3 is TGTGCCAGCAGTGACAGGGAAGCTTTCTTT. Its translation: CASSDREAFF. The chain has TRBV28 and TRBJ1-1, with D maybe TRBD1 (6 bases). Looked up from germline, CDR1 is MDHEN and CDR2 is SYDVKM. This CDR3 spans 10 amino acids. Trimming removed 5 bases at V and 8 bases at J, with 6 bases between. Combining the CDR3 with reference TRBV28 and TRBJ1-1 gives the whole variable domain DVKVTQSSRYLVKRTGEKVFLECVQDMDHENMFWYRQDPGLGLRLIYFSYDVKMKEKGDIPEGYSVSREKKERFSLILESASTNQTSMYLCASSDREAFFGQGTRLTVV.

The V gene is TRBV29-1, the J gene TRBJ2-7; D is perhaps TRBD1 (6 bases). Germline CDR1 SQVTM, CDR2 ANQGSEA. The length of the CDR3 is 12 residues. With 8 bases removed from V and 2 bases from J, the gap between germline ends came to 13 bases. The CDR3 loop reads CSINRDPYEQYF. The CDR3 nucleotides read TGCAGCATCAACAGGGACCCCTACGAGCAGTACTTC.

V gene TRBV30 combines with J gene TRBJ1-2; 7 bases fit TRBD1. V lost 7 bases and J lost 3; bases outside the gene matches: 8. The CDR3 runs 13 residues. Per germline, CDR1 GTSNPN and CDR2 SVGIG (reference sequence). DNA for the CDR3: TGTGCCTATAACCGGGACAGACACTATGGCTACACCTTC. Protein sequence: CAYNRDRHYGYTF.

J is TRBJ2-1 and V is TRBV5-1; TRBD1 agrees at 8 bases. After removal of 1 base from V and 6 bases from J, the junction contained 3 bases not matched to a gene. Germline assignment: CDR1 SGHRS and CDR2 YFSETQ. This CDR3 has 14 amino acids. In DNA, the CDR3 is TGCGCCAGCAGCTTGCGACAGGGGCCCAATGAGCAGTTCTTC. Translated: CASSLRQGPNEQFF. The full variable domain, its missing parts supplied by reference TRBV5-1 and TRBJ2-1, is KAGVTQTPRYLIKTRGQQVTLSCSPISGHRSVSWYQQTPGQGLQFLFEYFSETQRNKGNFPGRFSGRQFSNSRSEMNVSTLELGDSALYLCASSLRQGPNEQFFGPGTRLTVL.

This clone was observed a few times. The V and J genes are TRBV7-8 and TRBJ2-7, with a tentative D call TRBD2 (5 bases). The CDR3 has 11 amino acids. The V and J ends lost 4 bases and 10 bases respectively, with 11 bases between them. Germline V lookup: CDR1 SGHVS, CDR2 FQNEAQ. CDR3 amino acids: CASSSEGGQYF. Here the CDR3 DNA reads TGTGCCAGCAGCTCTGAGGGTGGCCAGTACTTC. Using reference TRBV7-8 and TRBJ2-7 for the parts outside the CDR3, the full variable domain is GAGVSQSPRYKVAKRGQDVALRCDPISGHVSLFWYQQALGQGPEFLTYFQNEAQLDKSGLPSDRFFAERPEGSVSTLKIQRTQQEDSAVYLCASSSEGGQYFGPGTRLTVT.

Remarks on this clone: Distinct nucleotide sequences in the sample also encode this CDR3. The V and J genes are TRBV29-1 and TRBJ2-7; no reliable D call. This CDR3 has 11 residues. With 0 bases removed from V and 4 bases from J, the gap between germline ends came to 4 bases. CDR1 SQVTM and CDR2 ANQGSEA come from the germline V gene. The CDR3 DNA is TGCAGCGTTGAAGAGGCGTACGAGCAGTACTTC. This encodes CSVEEAYEQYF.

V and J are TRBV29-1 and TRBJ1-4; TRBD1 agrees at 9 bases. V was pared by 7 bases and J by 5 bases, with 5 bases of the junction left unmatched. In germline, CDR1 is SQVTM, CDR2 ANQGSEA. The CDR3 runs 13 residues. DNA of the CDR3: TGCAGCGAGCAAACAGGGGGCAATGAAAAACTGTTTTTT. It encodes CSEQTGGNEKLFF.

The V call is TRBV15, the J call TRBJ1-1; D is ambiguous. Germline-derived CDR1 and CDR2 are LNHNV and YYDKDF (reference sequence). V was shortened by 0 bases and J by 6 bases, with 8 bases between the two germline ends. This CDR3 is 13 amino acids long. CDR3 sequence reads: CATSRDESAEAFF. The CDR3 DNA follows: TGTGCCACCAGCAGAGATGAATCGGCTGAAGCTTTCTTT.

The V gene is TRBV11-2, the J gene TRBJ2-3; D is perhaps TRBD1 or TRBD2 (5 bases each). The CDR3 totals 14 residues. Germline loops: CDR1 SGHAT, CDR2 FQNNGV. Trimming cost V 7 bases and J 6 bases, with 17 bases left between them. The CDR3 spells CASTTRVGTDTQYF. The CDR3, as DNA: TGTGCCAGCACCACTCGTGTAGGGACCGATACGCAGTATTTT.